This T cell receptor (beta chain) is from a study of cytomegalovirus exposure and HLA in healthy donors (dated by TCRdb to the late 2010s). Regarding the study in general: According to a later analysis, one platform produced both the approximately 110 validation repertoires and the 550 to 800 repertoires of the first cohort. To predict cytomegalovirus infection status, the study combined high-throughput TCR immunosequencing, statistical association of individual TCRs with disease status, and machine learning. The study was designed to test whether signatures of past pathogen exposure could be identified by cataloging public T cell receptors. A separate validation cohort of about 110 different subjects was used in addition to the roughly 670-subject first cohort. Results the study describes overall, beyond this receptor: The authors suggested that the approach could potentially be extended to other disease states and immunological phenotypes. The study listed 164 TCR beta chains as associated with cytomegalovirus. Most TCR sequences were seen in very few donors, while some public TCRs were found in many individuals. Of the cluster scores, around 95% were above 0 in a later analysis, which found that TCRs clustered in the first cohort also tended to co-occur in the 120 or so validation repertoires. In vitro tests confirmed that a few of the cytomegalovirus-associated TCR beta chains recognize cytomegalovirus antigens. A later analysis lacked HLA typing for the validation cohort, so it scored co-occurrence in that cohort across all 110 or so repertoires. Cytomegalovirus status was reported to be diagnosed by the classifier with high specificity and sensitivity in both the original and validation cohorts.

Donors formed part of the validation cohort, which comprised 95 to 150 subjects and was distinct from the first cohort of 690 or so subjects. A note on this clone: No antigen is known for it. It has no much larger one-base neighbor in the sample; base qualities were not kept.

The library was prepared using the immunoSEQ multiplex PCR assay. Per the authors' processing: A statistical classification framework was built to diagnose cytomegalovirus status from the catalog of TCR beta chain sequences. In TCRdb, the immuneACCESS table is reduced to in-frame sequences with V and J assigned. These tables do not hold every clone; where another copy was compared, an unresolved V gene accounts for under half, and the others remain unexplained. The DNA was the basis for D and trimming; V, J and clone size are from that table. The sample table contains roughly 270,000 clones; only one count was recorded for around 87% of them. The leading ten clones occupy about 0.86% of the sample. Sequencing used PBMCs. The sequence derives from a woman aged 18-35 years in good health and CMV-seronegative.

The DNA sequence is as follows: TGTGCCAGCAGCGGGGACATTAGCAATCAGCCCCAGCATTTT. Its coded protein is CASSGDISNQPQHF. Recombination linked TRBV6-1 to TRBJ1-5; possibly the D gene is TRBD1, per 6 matching bases. V is pared back by 6 bases and J by 0 bases, with 9 bases lying between the germline termini. From the cysteine through the phenylalanine, the CDR3 covers 14 amino acids. Solely the CDR3 DNA is kept, with 42 bases framed from the first base. Via the germline V gene, CDR1 is MNHNS and CDR2 SASEGT.